The next 15 T cell receptor beta chains were all read from a single sample in a study of blood T cells in healthy people across ages. A second PCR of 7 to 11 cycles used a sample-barcoded 5' primer and a J-beta primer mix. TCRdb called the 5' RACE reads again in MiXCR, with one record for every CDR3 protein. Here the sample spans 600,000 to 650,000 distinct CDR3 sequences, 45% to 65% being singletons. The specimen was blood. The receptors originated from a man aged 55-75 years in good health.

The chain is built from TRBV29-1 and TRBJ2-7; the match to TRBD1 covers 9 bases. J gave up 5 bases and V 5 bases, and 4 bases lay outside the gene matches. Per the germline V gene, CDR1 is SQVTM and CDR2 is ANQGSEA. The CDR3 is 12 amino acids. In DNA form, the CDR3 reads TGCAGCGTTTCGGGACAGGGCAACGAGCAGTACTTC. This codes for CSVSGQGNEQYF.

This clonotype turned up a few times. The chain uses TRBV7-6 and TRBJ1-5, with D possibly TRBD1 on 6 matching bases. V lost 2 bases to trimming and J lost 3 bases, with 11 bases between them. This CDR3 has 15 amino acids. CDR1 is SGHVS, CDR2 FNYEAQ, per germline. The CDR3 region has the DNA TGTGCCAGCAGCTTATTCTCAGGGGTCAATCAGCCCCAGCATTTT. Translation gives CASSLFSGVNQPQHF. The variable domain in full, completed from reference TRBV7-6 and TRBJ1-5, reads GAGVSQSPRYKVTKRGQDVALRCDPISGHVSLYWYRQALGQGPEFLTYFNYEAQQDKSGLPNDRFSAERPEGSISTLTIQRTEQRDSAMYRCASSLFSGVNQPQHFGDGTRLSIL.

This clonotype has only a few counts. The rearrangement links TRBV29-1 to TRBJ1-4, with no clear D. The CDR3 runs to 14 residues. With 0 bases removed from V and 0 bases from J, the gap between germline ends came to 5 bases. CDR1 and CDR2 from the germline V gene are SQVTM and ANQGSEA. The CDR3 region has the DNA TGCAGCGTTGAAGAGCAGGCAACTAATGAAAAACTGTTTTTT. This codes for CSVEEQATNEKLFF.

V is TRBV7-6 and J is TRBJ2-5; TRBD1 aligns across 8 bases. Germline lookup yields CDR1 SGHVS and CDR2 FNYEAQ. This CDR3 contains 14 residues. The ends lost 5 bases at V and 5 bases at J; junction bases unmatched: 7. The CDR3 bases are TGTGCCAGCAGCCTTGACAGGGGTACGGAGACCCAGTACTTC. This sequence encodes CASSLDRGTETQYF.

The V and J genes are TRBV7-9 and TRBJ2-7, with 8 bases lining up with TRBD1. CDR3 length: 14 amino acids. V gave up 5 bases and J gave up 3 bases; unmatched junction bases: 6. Germline CDR1 SEHNR, CDR2 FQNEAQ (reference sequence). CDR3 DNA sequence: TGTGCCAGCAGCCGACAGGGGTTTGGCTACGAGCAGTACTTC. It translates to CASSRQGFGYEQYF.

The chain has TRBV19 and TRBJ2-7; possibly TRBD1 for D (6 bases). Per the germline V gene, CDR1 is LNHDA and CDR2 is SQIVND (reference sequence). The V end lost 5 bases, the J end lost 2 bases, and 13 bases lay between the germline ends. This CDR3 has 14 residues. CDR3 residues: CASSVKGDTYEQYF. CDR3 nucleotide sequence: TGTGCCAGTAGTGTGAAGGGGGATACCTACGAGCAGTACTTC. The variable domain in full, completed from reference TRBV19 and TRBJ2-7, reads DGGITQSPKYLFRKEGQNVTLSCEQNLNHDAMYWYRQDPGQGLRLIYYSQIVNDFQKGDIAEGYSVSREKKESFPLTVTSAQKNPTAFYLCASSVKGDTYEQYFGPGTRLTVT.

This clonotype is a singleton in its sample. The J gene is TRBJ2-1, the V gene TRBV20-1; 11 positions agree with TRBD1. V was clipped by 5 bases and J by 9 bases; unmatched bases: 12. CDR3 length equals 15 residues. Germline assignment: CDR1 DFQATT and CDR2 SNEGSKA (reference sequence). In DNA form, the CDR3 reads TGCAGTGCTGGCACCGGGACAGGGGGAGTCGGTGAGCAGTTCTTC. As protein: CSAGTGTGGVGEQFF.

V is TRBV14 and J is TRBJ1-2; perhaps TRBD1 as D (5 bases). V was clipped by 6 bases and J by 8 bases, with 16 bases between them. The CDR3 consists of 13 residues. Germline lookup yields CDR1 SGHDN and CDR2 FVKESK. CDR3 loop: CASSQPGRSGYTF. The CDR3 DNA sequence: TGTGCCAGCAGTCAGCCAGGGCGGAGCGGCTACACCTTC.

The CDR3 loop is CASSDTATGELFF. In DNA, the CDR3 is TGTGCCAGCAGTGATACAGCAACCGGGGAGCTGTTTTTT. V gene TRBV6-5 combines with J gene TRBJ2-2; D uncertain. The CDR3 length is 13 residues. The V end lost 5 bases, the J end lost 5 bases, and 9 bases lay between the germline ends. Germline CDR1 MNHEY, CDR2 SVGAGI.

The chain has TRBV7-9 and TRBJ2-7; weak D call: TRBD1 (5 bases). Trimming cost V 8 bases and J 3 bases, with 14 bases left between them. The germline V gene has CDR1 SEHNR and CDR2 FQNEAQ (reference sequence). The CDR3 loop spans 13 amino acids. The CDR3 DNA follows: TGTGCCAGCGAAGACCCCAGGGACTACGAGCAGTACTTC. The encoded protein is CASEDPRDYEQYF.

Concerning this clonotype itself: This clone may be a read error of a much larger clone one base away. The V gene is TRBV4-2, the J gene TRBJ2-6; 8 bases fit TRBD2. Germline loops: CDR1 LGHNA, CDR2 YNFKEQ. The CDR3 has 17 residues. The CDR3 nucleotides read TGTGCCGGCAGCCAAGTGCGGGGGGTCTCTGGGGCCAACGTCCTGACTTTC. This encodes CAGSQVRGVSGANVLTF.

Of note for this clonotype: At one end, the junction sequence differs from germline, possibly due to a read error. This chain connects TRBV5-1 to TRBJ2-3; 7 nucleotides align to TRBD1. This CDR3 is 15 amino acids long. Germline CDR1 SGHRS, CDR2 YFSETQ. The CDR3 spells CASSGRQGPTDTQYF. CDR3 nucleotide sequence: TGTGCCAGCAGCGGCCGACAGGGCCCCACAGATACGCAGTATTTT.

The chain has TRBV4-1 and TRBJ2-3, with 7 bases aligning to TRBD2. Losses at the gene ends were 0 bases for V and 7 bases for J; bases not matched to a gene: 7. The germline V gene has CDR1 MGHRA and CDR2 YSYEKL. The CDR3 spans 15 residues. CDR3 coding DNA: TGCGCCAGCAGCCAAGAACCTCTCGGGGGGAATACGCAGTATTTT. Protein product: CASSQEPLGGNTQYF.

The sample holds one count of this clonotype. The chain employs TRBV20-1 and TRBJ2-3; 10 nucleotides line up with TRBD1. V lost 5 bases, J lost 6 bases, and 8 bases stayed unmatched. Germline CDR1 DFQATT, CDR2 SNEGSKA (reference sequence). This CDR3 has 14 amino acids. CDR3 in DNA: TGCAGTGCTGGTAGACAGGGGGCAGGGGATACGCAGTATTTT. This gives the protein CSAGRQGAGDTQYF.

The table lists this clonotype with a few counts. V gene TRBV3-1 combines with J gene TRBJ2-7; D is undetermined. Judging by the DNA end, TRBJ2-5 fits better; the J call may be wrong. The CDR3 has 15 amino acids. Per germline, CDR1 LGHDT and CDR2 YNNKEL (reference sequence). The CDR3 protein is CASSPVLIGGETQYF. CDR3 nucleotide sequence: TGTGCCAGCAGTCCTGTGCTGATCGGTGGTGAGACCCAGTACTTC.